The 24 T cell receptor beta chains below were found in one sample sequenced in a study of blood T cells in healthy people across ages (dated by TCRdb to between 2014 and 2017). Libraries were prepared through 5' RACE. This sample was sequenced with an Illumina HiSeq 2500. The second PCR ran for about 6 to 11 cycles and used a J-beta primer mix along with a sample-barcoded 5' primer. The raw public data were reprocessed by TCRdb itself: fastp quality trimming at Q25, MiXCR clonotype calling, in-frame beta chains only. One record per CDR3 amino acid sequence lists the most common genes and DNA. The table for this sample lists fewer than 1,000,000 distinct CDR3 sequences; about 47% of them were counted only once. Together, the top ten hold roughly 18% of the sample. The sample taken for sequencing was blood. These TCRs come from an elderly man in good health.

About this clonotype itself: A much bigger clone sits one base away, suggesting this may be a read error. This chain connects TRBV15 to TRBJ2-3; D is possibly TRBD2 (6 bases). The CDR3 loop spans 16 amino acids. The germline CDR1 and CDR2 sequences are LNHNV and YYDKDF (reference sequence). V was cut by 4 bases and J by 8 bases, with 22 bases left in between. CDR3 bases: TGTGCCACCAGCATCCCTGCTAGAGGGGAGGTCGCTACGCAGTATTTT. This gives the protein CATSIPARGEVATQYF.

The chain employs TRBV20-1 and TRBJ1-4; D unresolved. The ends were cut back, 3 bases at V and 4 bases at J, with 12 bases in the middle. This CDR3 region has 14 residues. Germline CDR1 DFQATT, CDR2 SNEGSKA (reference sequence). Here the CDR3 DNA reads TGCAGTGCTAGTTACAACCGATATAATGAAAAACTGTTTTTT. It is translated as CSASYNRYNEKLFF.

This clonotype appeared a few times. The gene calls are TRBV4-2 and TRBJ2-7; the match to TRBD1 covers 7 bases. With V trimmed by 3 bases and J by 1 base, 6 bases remained unmatched. Looked up from germline, CDR1 is LGHNA and CDR2 is YNFKEQ. This CDR3 has 15 amino acids. CDR3 protein: CASSHHPGQSYEQYF. Here the CDR3 DNA reads TGTGCCAGCAGCCATCATCCGGGACAGTCCTACGAGCAGTACTTC.

On this clonotype itself: A read error may be the cause here, since a much bigger clone is one base away. This chain joins TRBV7-2 and TRBJ1-2; 10 nucleotides line up with TRBD1. Germline assignment: CDR1 SGHTA and CDR2 FQGNSA. This CDR3 has 16 residues. CDR3 amino acids: CASSLRAGQGNYVYTF. Here the CDR3 DNA reads TGTGCCAGCAGCTTAAGAGCGGGACAGGGGAACTATGTCTACACCTTC.

Concerning this clonotype: The junction shows a germline mismatch at one end, possibly a read error. This sequence joins TRBV9 and TRBJ2-1; 7 bases agree with TRBD2. This CDR3 is built from 16 residues. Per the germline V gene, CDR1 is SGDLS and CDR2 is YYNGEE. The CDR3 DNA sequence: TGTGCCAGCGGCCCTCCTAGCGGTCCCTCCTACAATGAGCGGTTCTTC. This encodes CASGPPSGPSYNERFF.

This clonotype was recorded at least ten times. The chain is built from TRBV29-1 and TRBJ2-1; D not resolved. The germline CDR1 and CDR2 sequences are SQVTM and ANQGSEA. Trimming stripped 6 bases from V and 5 bases from J, with 5 bases between. The CDR3 runs to 10 residues. Written as DNA, the CDR3 is TGCAGCGTGTACAACAATGAGCAGTTCTTC. Translation: CSVYNNEQFF.

This sequence joins TRBV9 and TRBJ2-4; TRBD2 agrees at 13 bases. Gene TRBJ2-7 matches the end of the DNA better, so the J call may be wrong. CDR3 length equals 16 residues. In germline, CDR1 is SGDLS, CDR2 YYNGEE. The CDR3 reads CASSPPGGLAGTEQYF. CDR3 DNA: TGTGCCAGCAGCCCCCCCGGGGGACTAGCGGGAACCGAGCAGTACTTC.

The chain links TRBV28 to TRBJ1-6; 10 bases align to TRBD1. V lost 4 bases, J lost 7 bases, and 7 bases stayed unmatched. This CDR3 contains 16 residues. The V gene's germline CDR1 is MDHEN and CDR2 SYDVKM. CDR3 protein: CASSSHGTGDNSPLHF. CDR3 nucleotides: TGTGCCAGCAGTTCCCATGGGACAGGGGACAATTCACCCCTCCACTTT. The variable domain in full, with the rest retrieved from reference TRBV28 and TRBJ1-6, is DVKVTQSSRYLVKRTGEKVFLECVQDMDHENMFWYRQDPGLGLRLIYFSYDVKMKEKGDIPEGYSVSREKKERFSLILESASTNQTSMYLCASSSHGTGDNSPLHFGNGTRLTVT.

V usage is TRBV6-2 or TRBV6-3 and J usage is TRBJ2-4; 13 bases match TRBD2. The J call may be wrong; the DNA end is better matched by TRBJ2-7. The CDR3 covers 17 residues. Germline V gives CDR1 MNHEY, CDR2 SVGEGT. The CDR3 region is CASSSVLGLAGVYEQYF. The CDR3 DNA sequence: TGTGCCAGCAGTTCTGTTCTTGGACTAGCGGGAGTCTACGAGCAGTACTTC.

The V call is TRBV12-3 or TRBV12-4, the J call TRBJ2-5, with D maybe TRBD1 (6 bases). This CDR3 has 15 amino acids. Deletions cut 6 bases from V and 4 bases from J, with 18 bases between. Here the CDR3 DNA reads TGTGCCAGCAGCGCCTCAACAGGGCTTCGAGAGACCCAGTACTTC. Translating it yields CASSASTGLRETQYF.

The V gene is TRBV9, the J gene TRBJ2-3; perhaps TRBD2 as D (6 bases). The germline gives CDR1 SGDLS, CDR2 YYNGEE. V was shortened by 0 bases and J by 2 bases, with 13 bases between the two germline ends. The CDR3 extends over 16 amino acids. As DNA, the CDR3 is TGTGCCAGCAGCGTAGTTGGTAGCGGCGACACAGATACGCAGTATTTT. Amino acid sequence: CASSVVGSGDTDTQYF.

This sequence joins TRBV7-2 and TRBJ1-5; 7 nucleotides align to TRBD1. Germline V gene sequence: CDR1 SGHTA, CDR2 FQGNSA. The length of the CDR3 is 14 residues. The V segment lost 5 bases and the J segment 8 bases; nucleotides outside the gene matches: 9. The CDR3 sequence: CASSLDSGGKPQHF. The CDR3 coding sequence is TGTGCCAGCAGCCTCGATTCAGGGGGGAAGCCCCAGCATTTT.

The chain's CDR3 is CASSRLGGPETQYF. CDR3 sequence (DNA): TGTGCCAGCAGCCGTCTGGGGGGCCCGGAGACCCAGTACTTC. This chain connects TRBV7-9 to TRBJ2-5, with D perhaps TRBD1 or TRBD2 (6 bases each). In germline, CDR1 is SEHNR, CDR2 FQNEAQ (reference sequence). This CDR3 spans 14 amino acids. With 5 bases removed from V and 5 bases from J, the gap between germline ends came to 15 bases.

In its sample, this clonotype was seen many times. The CDR3 protein is CSVAFRGDYEQYF. For the CDR3, the DNA is TGCAGCGTTGCCTTCCGGGGGGACTACGAGCAGTACTTC. V and J are TRBV29-1 and TRBJ2-7, with 7 bases identical to TRBD2. The CDR3 totals 13 residues. V shed 4 bases and J 3 bases; nucleotides not matched to a gene: 6. Germline CDR1 is SQVTM and CDR2 is ANQGSEA.

This clonotype was seen a handful of times. The V call is TRBV7-2, the J call TRBJ1-2, with a weak D call TRBD1 (5 bases). Deletions cut 5 bases from V and 4 bases from J, with 17 bases between. Per the germline V gene, CDR1 is SGHTA and CDR2 is FQGNSA. This CDR3 contains 15 residues. CDR3 coding DNA: TGTGCCAGCAGCCACGAATCCGGGACGGGCTATGGCTACACCTTC. This encodes CASSHESGTGYGYTF.

This chain connects TRBV20-1 to TRBJ1-1; D is undetermined. The CDR3 contains 15 residues. Trimming shortened V by 3 bases and J by 0 bases, and 14 bases separated the two germline ends. The germline V gene has CDR1 DFQATT and CDR2 SNEGSKA (reference sequence). The CDR3 loop reads CSASPGAALNTEAFF. The CDR3 DNA reads as TGCAGTGCTAGCCCGGGCGCCGCCCTGAACACTGAAGCTTTCTTT.

This clonotype was observed at least ten times. This chain links TRBV7-3 with TRBJ2-5; weak D call: TRBD2 (7 bases). This CDR3 is 14 amino acids long. V lost 5 bases and J 4 bases, leaving 14 bases between the germline ends. In germline, CDR1 is SGHTA, CDR2 FQGTGA. This CDR3 is CASSLSRGGETQYF. DNA for the CDR3: TGTGCCAGCAGCCTCTCAAGGGGGGGAGAGACCCAGTACTTC. Based on the CDR3 plus reference TRBV7-3 and TRBJ2-5, the full variable domain is GAGVSQTPSNKVTEKGKYVELRCDPISGHTALYWYRQSLGQGPEFLIYFQGTGAADDSGLPNDRFFAVRPEGSVSTLKIQRTERGDSAVYLCASSLSRGGETQYFGPGTRLLVL.

The gene calls are TRBV5-1 and TRBJ2-3; tentatively, D is TRBD1 (6 bases). Trimming shortened V by 0 bases and J by 2 bases, and 10 bases separated the two germline ends. The germline V gene encodes CDR1 SGHRS and CDR2 YFSETQ. The CDR3 extends over 15 amino acids. As DNA, the CDR3 is TGCGCCAGCAGCTTGGATAACAGGGACACAGATACGCAGTATTTT. It codes for CASSLDNRDTDTQYF.

Concerning this clonotype: With a much larger clone just one base away, this may be a read error. The chain carries TRBV29-1 and TRBJ2-3; 10 positions match TRBD1. Germline lookup yields CDR1 SQVTM and CDR2 ANQGSEA. The length of the CDR3 is 14 residues. In nucleotides, the CDR3 is TGCGGCGTTGTGGGACAGGGGAACACAGATACGCAGTATTTT. Its protein is CGVVGQGNTDTQYF.

The genes are TRBV2 and TRBJ2-7; no clear D gene. TRBJ2-5 explains the end of the DNA better; the J call may be wrong. The CDR3 contains 12 residues. CDR1 and CDR2 from the germline V gene are SNHLY and FYNNEI. CDR3 amino acids: CASGLVGETQYF. Written as DNA, the CDR3 is TGTGCCAGCGGGCTAGTGGGGGAGACCCAGTACTTC.

This clonotype was recorded at least ten times. The chain uses TRBV20-1 and TRBJ2-3; D possibly matches TRBD1 or TRBD2 (6 bases each). Germline V gene sequence: CDR1 DFQATT, CDR2 SNEGSKA (reference sequence). CDR3 length equals 13 residues. Between the trimmed V and J ends, which lost 5 bases and 2 bases, there was a span of 11 bases. CDR3 loop: CSAGQRVTDTQYF. DNA of the CDR3: TGCAGTGCTGGACAGCGGGTCACAGATACGCAGTATTTT.

On this clonotype itself: At one end the junction does not follow the germline gene, possibly because of a read error. The rearrangement joins TRBV5-1 to TRBJ1-1, with D maybe TRBD1 (5 bases). This CDR3 spans 16 amino acids. Germline CDR1 is SGHRS and CDR2 is YFSETQ. The DNA of the CDR3 is TGCGCCGGCAGCTTGGAAGGGGCCCTGGGGGACACTGAAGCTTTCTTT. Translated, it gives CAGSLEGALGDTEAFF.

This clonotype was counted ten times or more. The gene calls are TRBV2 and TRBJ2-3, with 7 bases matching TRBD2. This CDR3 has 14 amino acids. V gave up 11 bases and J gave up 2 bases; unmatched junction bases: 10. CDR1 SNHLY and CDR2 FYNNEI come from the germline V gene. The CDR3 DNA sequence: TGTGCCTGTCGGGGAGGGGTCGACACAGATACGCAGTATTTT. Translation gives CACRGGVDTDTQYF.

This clonotype was detected many times. The rearrangement links TRBV11-1 to TRBJ2-7, with D unresolved. Trimming took off 5 bases at V and 2 bases at J, with 13 bases between the two ends. The CDR3 totals 14 residues. Looked up from germline, CDR1 is SGHAT and CDR2 is FQDESV (reference sequence). The CDR3 is CASSRRRVPYEQYF. CDR3 bases: TGTGCCAGCAGCCGGAGAAGGGTCCCCTACGAGCAGTACTTC. The variable domain in full, with the rest retrieved from reference TRBV11-1 and TRBJ2-7, is EAEVAQSPRYKITEKSQAVAFWCDPISGHATLYWYRQILGQGPELLVQFQDESVVDDSQLPKDRFSAERLKGVDSTLKIQPAELGDSAMYLCASSRRRVPYEQYFGPGTRLTVT.